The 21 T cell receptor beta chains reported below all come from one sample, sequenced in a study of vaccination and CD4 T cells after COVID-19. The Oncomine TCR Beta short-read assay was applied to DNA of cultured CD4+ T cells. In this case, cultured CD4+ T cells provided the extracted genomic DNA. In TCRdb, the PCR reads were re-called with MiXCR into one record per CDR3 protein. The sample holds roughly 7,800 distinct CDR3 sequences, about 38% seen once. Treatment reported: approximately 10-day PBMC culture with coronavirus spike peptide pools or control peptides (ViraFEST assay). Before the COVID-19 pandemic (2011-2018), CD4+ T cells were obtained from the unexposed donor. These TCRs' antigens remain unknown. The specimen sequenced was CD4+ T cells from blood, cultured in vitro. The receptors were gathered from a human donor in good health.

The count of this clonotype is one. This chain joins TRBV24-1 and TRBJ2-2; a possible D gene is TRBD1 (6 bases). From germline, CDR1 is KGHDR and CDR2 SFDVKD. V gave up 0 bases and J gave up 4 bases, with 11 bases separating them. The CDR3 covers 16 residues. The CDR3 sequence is CATSDLRGQFTGELFF. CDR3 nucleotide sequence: TGTGCCACCAGTGATTTGCGAGGACAGTTCACCGGGGAGCTGTTTTTT.

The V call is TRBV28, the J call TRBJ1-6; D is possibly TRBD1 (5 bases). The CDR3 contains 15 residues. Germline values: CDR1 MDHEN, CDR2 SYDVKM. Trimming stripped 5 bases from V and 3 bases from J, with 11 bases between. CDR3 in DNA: TGTGCCAGCAGTCCAGGGTCTATCTATAATTCACCCCTCCACTTT. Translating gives CASSPGSIYNSPLHF.

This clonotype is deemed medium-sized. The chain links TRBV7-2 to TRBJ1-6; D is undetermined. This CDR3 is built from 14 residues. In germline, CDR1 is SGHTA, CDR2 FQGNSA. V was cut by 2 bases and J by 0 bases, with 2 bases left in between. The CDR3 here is CASSLTSYNSPLHF. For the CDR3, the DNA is TGTGCCAGCAGCTTAACCTCCTATAATTCACCCCTCCACTTT.

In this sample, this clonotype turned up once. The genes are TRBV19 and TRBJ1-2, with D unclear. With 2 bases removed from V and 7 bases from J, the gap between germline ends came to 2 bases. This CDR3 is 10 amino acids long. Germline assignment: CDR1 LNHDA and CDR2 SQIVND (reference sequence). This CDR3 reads CASSITGYTF. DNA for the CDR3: TGTGCCAGTAGTATAACTGGCTACACCTTC.

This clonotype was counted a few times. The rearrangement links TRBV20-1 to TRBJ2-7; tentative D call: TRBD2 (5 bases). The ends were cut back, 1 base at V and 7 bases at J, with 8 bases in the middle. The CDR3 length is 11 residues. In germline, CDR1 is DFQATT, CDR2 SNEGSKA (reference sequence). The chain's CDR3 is CSARAPGEQYF. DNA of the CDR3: TGCAGTGCTAGAGCCCCGGGGGAGCAGTACTTC.

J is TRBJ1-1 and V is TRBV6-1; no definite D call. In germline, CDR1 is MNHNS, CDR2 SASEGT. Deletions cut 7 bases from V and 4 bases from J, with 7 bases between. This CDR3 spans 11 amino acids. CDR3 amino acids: CASTYTTEAFF. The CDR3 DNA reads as TGTGCCAGCACCTATACCACTGAAGCTTTCTTT.

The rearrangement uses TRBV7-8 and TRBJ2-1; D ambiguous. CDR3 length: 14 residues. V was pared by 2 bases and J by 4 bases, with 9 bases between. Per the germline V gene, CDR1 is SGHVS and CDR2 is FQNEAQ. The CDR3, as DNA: TGTGCCAGCAGCTTAATGGGTGATTACAATGAGCAGTTCTTC. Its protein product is CASSLMGDYNEQFF.

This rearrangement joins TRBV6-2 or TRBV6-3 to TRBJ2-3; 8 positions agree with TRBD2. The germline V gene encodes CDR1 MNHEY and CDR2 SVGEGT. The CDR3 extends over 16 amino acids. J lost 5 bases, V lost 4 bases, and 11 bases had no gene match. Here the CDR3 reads CASSLPAGVSGDTQYF. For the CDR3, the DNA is TGTGCCAGCAGTTTACCAGCGGGAGTGAGTGGAGATACGCAGTATTTT.

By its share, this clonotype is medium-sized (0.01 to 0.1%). CDR3 sequence reads: CASSLGLDFGYGYTF. The CDR3 DNA is TGTGCCAGCAGCTTAGGGCTTGACTTCGGCTATGGCTACACCTTC. V usage is TRBV7-2 and J usage is TRBJ1-2; no definite D call. V was trimmed by 1 base and J by 4 bases, leaving 13 bases between them. Germline values: CDR1 SGHTA, CDR2 FQGNSA. The CDR3 is 15 residues long. The full variable domain, in which reference TRBV7-2 and TRBJ1-2 provide the parts outside the CDR3, is GAGVSQSPSNKVTEKGKDVELRCDPISGHTALYWYRQSLGQGLEFLIYFQGNSAPDKSGLPSDRFSAERTGGSVSTLTIQRTQQEDSAVYLCASSLGLDFGYGYTFGSGTRLTVV.

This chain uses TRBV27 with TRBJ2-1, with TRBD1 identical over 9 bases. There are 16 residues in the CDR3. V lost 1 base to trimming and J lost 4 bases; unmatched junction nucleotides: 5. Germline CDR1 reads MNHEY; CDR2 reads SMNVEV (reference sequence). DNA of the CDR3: TGTGCCAGCAGTTTATTTTCGGGACAGGGTTACAATGAGCAGTTCTTC. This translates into CASSLFSGQGYNEQFF.

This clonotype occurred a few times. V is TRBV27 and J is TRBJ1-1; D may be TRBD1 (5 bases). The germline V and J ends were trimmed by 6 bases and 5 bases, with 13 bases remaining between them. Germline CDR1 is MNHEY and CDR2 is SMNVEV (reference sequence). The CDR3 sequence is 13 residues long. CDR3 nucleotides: TGTGCCAGCAGGCCGAGGGGACGGACTGAAGCTTTCTTT. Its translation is CASRPRGRTEAFF.

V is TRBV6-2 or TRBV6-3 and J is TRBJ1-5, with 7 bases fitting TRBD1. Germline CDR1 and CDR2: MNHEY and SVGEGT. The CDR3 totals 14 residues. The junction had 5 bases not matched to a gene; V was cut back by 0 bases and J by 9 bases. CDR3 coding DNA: TGTGCCAGCAGTTACTCGACAGGGACTTCGCCCCAGCATTTT. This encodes CASSYSTGTSPQHF.

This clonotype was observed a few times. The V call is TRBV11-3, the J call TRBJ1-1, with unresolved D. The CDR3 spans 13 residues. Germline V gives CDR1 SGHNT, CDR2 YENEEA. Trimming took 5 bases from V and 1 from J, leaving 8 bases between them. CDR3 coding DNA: TGTGCCAGCAGCGAAGAGGCGAACACTGAAGCTTTCTTT. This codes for CASSEEANTEAFF.

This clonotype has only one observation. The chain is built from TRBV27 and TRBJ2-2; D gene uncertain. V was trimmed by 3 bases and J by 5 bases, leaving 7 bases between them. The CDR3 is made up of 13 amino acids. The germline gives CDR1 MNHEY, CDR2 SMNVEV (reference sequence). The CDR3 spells CASSFWVTGELFF. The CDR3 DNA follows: TGTGCCAGCAGTTTTTGGGTGACCGGGGAGCTGTTTTTT.

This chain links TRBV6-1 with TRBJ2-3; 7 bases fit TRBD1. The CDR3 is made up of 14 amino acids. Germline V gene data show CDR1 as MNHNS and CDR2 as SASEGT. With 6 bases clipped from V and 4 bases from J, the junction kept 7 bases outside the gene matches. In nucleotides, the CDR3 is TGTGCCAGCAGGGGGCTTGGGACAGCAGATACGCAGTATTTT. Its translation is CASRGLGTADTQYF.

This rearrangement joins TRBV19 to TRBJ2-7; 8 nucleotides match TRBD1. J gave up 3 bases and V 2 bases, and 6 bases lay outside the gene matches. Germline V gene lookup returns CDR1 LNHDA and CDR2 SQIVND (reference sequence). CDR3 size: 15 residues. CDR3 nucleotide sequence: TGTGCCAGTAGTATACAACGGACAGGGATCTACGAGCAGTACTTC. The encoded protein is CASSIQRTGIYEQYF.

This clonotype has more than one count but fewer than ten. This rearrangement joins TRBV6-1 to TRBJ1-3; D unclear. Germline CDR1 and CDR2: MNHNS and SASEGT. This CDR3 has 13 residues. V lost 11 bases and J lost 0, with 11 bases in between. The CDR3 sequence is CAGTRTSGNTIYF. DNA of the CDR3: TGTGCCGGAACGAGGACCTCTGGAAACACCATATATTTT.

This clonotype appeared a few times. DNA of the CDR3: TGTGCCAGCAGCTTATTGTGGGAGAGCGGCTACGAGCAGTACTTC. Amino acid sequence: CASSLLWESGYEQYF. The genes are TRBV7-2 and TRBJ2-7, with D tentatively TRBD2 (5 bases). Deletions cut 2 bases from V and 3 bases from J, with 14 bases between. The CDR3 spans 15 residues. The germline V gene has CDR1 SGHTA and CDR2 FQGNSA.

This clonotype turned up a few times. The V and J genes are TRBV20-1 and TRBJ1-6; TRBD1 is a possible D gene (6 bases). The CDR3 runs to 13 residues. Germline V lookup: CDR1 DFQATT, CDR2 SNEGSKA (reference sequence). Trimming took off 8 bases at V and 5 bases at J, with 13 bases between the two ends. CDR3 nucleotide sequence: TGCAGTACCAGGACAGCCGATAATTCACCCCTCCACTTT. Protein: CSTRTADNSPLHF.

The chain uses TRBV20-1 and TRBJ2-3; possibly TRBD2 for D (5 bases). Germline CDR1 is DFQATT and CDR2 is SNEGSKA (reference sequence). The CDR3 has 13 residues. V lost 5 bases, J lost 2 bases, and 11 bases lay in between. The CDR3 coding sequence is TGCAGTGCTGTTGGGAGTCTCACAGATACGCAGTATTTT. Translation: CSAVGSLTDTQYF.

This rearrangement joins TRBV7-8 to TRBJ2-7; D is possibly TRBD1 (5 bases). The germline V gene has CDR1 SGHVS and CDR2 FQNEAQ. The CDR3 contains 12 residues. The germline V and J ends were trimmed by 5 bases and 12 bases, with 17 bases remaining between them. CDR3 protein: CASSPRIGQGYF. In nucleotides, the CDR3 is TGTGCCAGCAGCCCGCGGATAGGGCAGGGGTACTTC.